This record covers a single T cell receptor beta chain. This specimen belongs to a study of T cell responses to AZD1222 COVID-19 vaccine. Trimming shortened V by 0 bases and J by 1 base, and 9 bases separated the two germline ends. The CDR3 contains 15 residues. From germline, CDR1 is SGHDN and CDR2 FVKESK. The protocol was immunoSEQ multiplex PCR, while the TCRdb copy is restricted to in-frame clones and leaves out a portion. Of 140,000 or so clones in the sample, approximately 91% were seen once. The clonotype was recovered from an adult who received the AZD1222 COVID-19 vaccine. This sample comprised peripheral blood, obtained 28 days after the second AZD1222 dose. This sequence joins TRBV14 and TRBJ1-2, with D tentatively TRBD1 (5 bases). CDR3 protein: CASSQDGGSNYGYTF. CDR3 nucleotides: TGTGCCAGCAGCCAAGATGGGGGAAGTAACTATGGCTACACCTTC.